This entry lists 29 T cell receptor beta chains sequenced from one sample in a study of blood T cell repertoires in COVID-19. This table comes from immunoSEQ multiplex PCR, and its TCRdb copy is limited to in-frame clones, with some not included. The sample holds 120,000 to 150,000 clones, around 89% seen once. The specimen was PBMCs or T cells enriched from blood (not recorded which). These TCRs come from a woman under 40 with acute COVID-19.

The sample holds a few counts of this clone. The junction departs from the called germline gene at one end, perhaps through a read error. The rearrangement links TRBV7-9 to TRBJ2-7; TRBD1 matches 8 bases. Germline CDR1 is SEHNR and CDR2 is FQNEAQ (reference sequence). CDR3 size: 12 residues. The CDR3 coding sequence is TGTGCCAGCAGCTTACCGGGACAGGCCTACATCTTC. It specifies CASSLPGQAYIF.

The genes are TRBV5-6 and TRBJ1-2; D uncertain. The V and J ends lost 2 bases and 5 bases respectively, with 19 bases between them. CDR3 length equals 16 residues. Per the germline V gene, CDR1 is SGHDT and CDR2 is YYEEEE. This CDR3 is CASSFVAAPAGYGYTF. The CDR3 region has the DNA TGTGCCAGCAGCTTCGTAGCAGCGCCGGCGGGGTATGGCTACACCTTC.

The chain combines TRBV3-1 (or the pseudogene TRBV3-2) with TRBJ2-2; 7 bases are shared with TRBD1. CDR3 length: 18 residues. Germline CDR1 reads LGHDT; CDR2 reads YNNKEL (reference sequence). V was pared by 1 base and J by 5 bases, with 13 bases of the junction left unmatched. DNA of the CDR3: TGTGCCAGCAGCCAAGGGGCCCGTGACAGGGCCGGTACCGGGGAGCTGTTTTTT. Translating it yields CASSQGARDRAGTGELFF.

V gene TRBV7-8 combines with J gene TRBJ2-1; tentatively, D is TRBD2 (6 bases). Germline-derived CDR1 and CDR2 are SGHVS and FQNEAQ. Between the trimmed V and J ends, which lost 5 bases and 6 bases, there was a span of 11 bases. The CDR3 spans 13 residues. CDR3 DNA: TGTGCCAGCAGCCACGGGACTCCCAATGAGCAGTTCTTC. This translates into CASSHGTPNEQFF.

The V gene is TRBV7-2, the J gene TRBJ2-6; a weak D match, TRBD1 (6 bases). The CDR3 covers 14 residues. V gave up 6 bases and J gave up 4 bases, with 10 bases separating them. The germline V gene encodes CDR1 SGHTA and CDR2 FQGNSA. The CDR3 DNA is TGTGCCAGCAGTTTCCAGGGGGGGGCCAACGTCCTGACTTTC. This gives the protein CASSFQGGANVLTF.

This clone was detected once. The J gene is TRBJ1-3, the V gene TRBV18; the D gene is possibly TRBD1 (6 bases). Trimming left V 3 bases short and J 3 bases short, with 12 bases between. Germline CDR1 reads KGHSH; CDR2 reads LQKENI. The CDR3 has 15 amino acids. The CDR3 nucleotides read TGTGCCAGCTCACCCTCCGGGACAAATGGAAACACCATATATTTT. Translated, it gives CASSPSGTNGNTIYF. Full variable domain (outside the CDR3, taken from reference TRBV18 and TRBJ1-3): NAGVMQNPRHLVRRRGQEARLRCSPMKGHSHVYWYRQLPEEGLKFMVYLQKENIIDESGMPKERFSAEFPKEGPSILRIQQVVRGDSAAYFCASSPSGTNGNTIYFGEGSWLTVV.

The J gene is TRBJ2-2, the V gene TRBV21-1; the DNA was not used to check the table's D call, TRBD2. TRBV21-1 is listed as a pseudogene. The CDR3 runs to 17 residues. CDR3 nucleotide sequence: TGTGCCAGCAGCAAAGGGGAGGGGGATCCGAACACCGGGGAGCTGTTTTTT. Its protein is CASSKGEGDPNTGELFF.

The chain has TRBV18 and TRBJ2-5, with D perhaps TRBD2 (6 bases). Looked up from germline, CDR1 is KGHSH and CDR2 is LQKENI. V lost 0 bases, J lost 2 bases, and 13 bases lay in between. CDR3 length equals 16 residues. CDR3 DNA: TGTGCCAGCTCACCACCGGGAGGAGGATTGCAAGAGACCCAGTACTTC. It codes for CASSPPGGGLQETQYF.

The V gene is TRBV5-1, the J gene TRBJ2-1; 9 bases match TRBD2. Losses at the gene ends were 0 bases for V and 7 bases for J; bases not matched to a gene: 5. The germline V gene has CDR1 SGHRS and CDR2 YFSETQ. This CDR3 comprises 15 residues. The DNA of the CDR3 is TGCGCCAGCAGCTTGGACCTAGCGGGATTTAATGAGCAGTTCTTC. This gives the protein CASSLDLAGFNEQFF.

This chain connects TRBV18 to TRBJ1-2, with D tentatively TRBD1 (6 bases). This CDR3 region has 14 residues. Germline CDR1 is KGHSH and CDR2 is LQKENI. With 4 bases removed from V and 0 bases from J, the gap between germline ends came to 9 bases. The CDR3 sequence: CASSLDRSNYGYTF. For the CDR3, the DNA is TGTGCCAGCTCACTCGACAGGTCTAACTATGGCTACACCTTC. Full variable domain (remainder filled in from reference TRBV18 and TRBJ1-2): NAGVMQNPRHLVRRRGQEARLRCSPMKGHSHVYWYRQLPEEGLKFMVYLQKENIIDESGMPKERFSAEFPKEGPSILRIQQVVRGDSAAYFCASSLDRSNYGYTFGSGTRLTVV.

This clone was detected only once. This rearrangement joins TRBV4-1 to TRBJ2-3; maybe TRBD2 (5 bases). The CDR3 consists of 14 residues. The V and J ends lost 4 bases and 0 bases respectively, with 8 bases between them. Per the germline V gene, CDR1 is MGHRA and CDR2 is YSYEKL. The CDR3 nucleotides are TGCGCCAGCAGCCGGACGGGAAGCACAGATACGCAGTATTTT. It translates to CASSRTGSTDTQYF.

V usage is TRBV3-1 (or the pseudogene TRBV3-2) and J usage is TRBJ1-1; TRBD1 might be the D (5 bases). V was clipped by 1 base and J by 4 bases, with 10 bases between them. The CDR3 totals 14 residues. CDR1 and CDR2 from the germline V gene are LGHDT and YNNKEL (reference sequence). For the CDR3, the DNA is TGTGCCAGCAGCCAAGGGGGGGGAGGCACTGAAGCTTTCTTT. Its translation: CASSQGGGGTEAFF.

The CDR3 bases are TGTGCCAGTAGTGGGACAGGGGTGAGCAATCAGCCCCAGCATTTT. Translation gives CASSGTGVSNQPQHF. The chain uses TRBV19 and TRBJ1-5; 10 nucleotides agree with TRBD1. V lost 5 bases, J lost 1 base, and 2 bases stayed unmatched. The CDR3 spans 15 residues. Germline CDR1 and CDR2: LNHDA and SQIVND (reference sequence).

The J gene is TRBJ2-5, the V gene TRBV7-2, with 12 bases that match TRBD2. CDR1 and CDR2 (germline): SGHTA, FQGNSA. The V and J ends lost 2 bases and 4 bases, in that order; junction bases with no gene match: 5. The CDR3 runs to 16 residues. The CDR3 spells CASSLRLAGALETQYF. Written as DNA, the CDR3 is TGTGCCAGCAGCTTACGACTAGCGGGGGCCCTAGAGACCCAGTACTTC.

The rearrangement joins TRBV11-2 to TRBJ2-7, with D perhaps TRBD2 (6 bases). Germline V gene sequence: CDR1 SGHAT, CDR2 FQNNGV. The CDR3 runs 14 residues. With 1 base removed from V and 2 bases from J, the gap between germline ends came to 9 bases. The CDR3 here is CASSLASGPYEQYF. CDR3 nucleotide sequence: TGTGCCAGCAGCTTAGCCAGCGGGCCCTACGAGCAGTACTTC. The full variable domain, completed using reference TRBV11-2 and TRBJ2-7, is EAGVAQSPRYKIIEKRQSVAFWCNPISGHATLYWYQQILGQGPKLLIQFQNNGVVDDSQLPKDRFSAERLKGVDSTLKIQPAKLEDSAVYLCASSLASGPYEQYFGPGTRLTVT.

This sequence joins TRBV5-8 and TRBJ2-3; tentative D call: TRBD2 (5 bases). This CDR3 contains 16 residues. Trimming took off 0 bases at V and 1 base at J, with 12 bases between the two ends. Germline CDR1 is SGHTS and CDR2 is YDEGEE. CDR3 nucleotide sequence: TGTGCCAGCAGCTTGGGCCTAGCCGGAGGCACAGATACGCAGTATTTT. This sequence encodes CASSLGLAGGTDTQYF.

This clone was observed once. The rearrangement uses TRBV7-9 and TRBJ1-1; D gene unclear. The germline V gene encodes CDR1 SEHNR and CDR2 FQNEAQ (reference sequence). With 3 bases removed from V and 0 bases from J, the gap between germline ends came to 8 bases. The CDR3 spans 14 residues. The chain's CDR3 is CASSFLEMNTEAFF. The CDR3 coding sequence is TGTGCCAGCAGCTTTTTAGAGATGAACACTGAAGCTTTCTTT. Combining the CDR3 with reference TRBV7-9 and TRBJ1-1 gives the whole variable domain DTGVSQNPRHKITKRGQNVTFRCDPISEHNRLYWYRQTLGQGPEFLTYFQNEAQLEKSRLLSDRFSAERPKGSFSTLEIQRTEQGDSAMYLCASSFLEMNTEAFFGQGTRLTVV.

J is TRBJ2-1 and V is TRBV19; 9 nucleotides match TRBD2. The V segment lost 5 bases and the J segment 4 bases; nucleotides outside the gene matches: 0. The length of the CDR3 is 13 residues. Per the germline V gene, CDR1 is LNHDA and CDR2 is SQIVND (reference sequence). The CDR3 nucleotides are TGTGCCAGTAGTCTAGCGGGGTACAATGAGCAGTTCTTC. It translates to CASSLAGYNEQFF.

The rearrangement joins TRBV6-5 to TRBJ1-1; 10 nucleotides agree with TRBD1. CDR3 length: 15 amino acids. From germline, CDR1 is MNHEY and CDR2 SVGAGI. The CDR3 bases are TGTGCTACCCGGGGGGGACAGGGGTCATTCACTGAAGCTTTCTTT. It yields the protein CATRGGQGSFTEAFF.

This clone was picked up one time. The J gene is TRBJ1-5, the V gene TRBV27, with TRBD1 matching over 7 bases. After removal of 5 bases from V and 1 base from J, the junction contained 5 bases not matched to a gene. The CDR3 has 15 residues. CDR1 is MNHEY and CDR2 is SMNVEV in the germline V gene (reference sequence). The CDR3 coding sequence is TGTGCCAGCAGTAACAGGGGACTGAGCAATCAGCCCCAGCATTTT. This codes for CASSNRGLSNQPQHF.

This clone showed up just once. The V and J genes are TRBV28 and TRBJ2-7; 7 nucleotides match TRBD1. V lost 6 bases and J lost 6; bases outside the gene matches: 11. CDR3 length equals 14 residues. Germline V lookup: CDR1 MDHEN, CDR2 SYDVKM. The CDR3 sequence is CASSSPGQPLEQYF. The CDR3 coding sequence is TGTGCCAGCAGCTCCCCGGGACAGCCCCTCGAGCAGTACTTC.

CDR3 sequence reads: CASSQDEDSAGEPQHF. DNA for the CDR3: TGCGCCAGCAGCCAAGATGAAGATTCGGCGGGAGAGCCCCAGCATTTT. This rearrangement joins TRBV4-1 to TRBJ1-5; D is unresolved. Deletions cut 0 bases from V and 8 bases from J, with 17 bases between. The CDR3 is 16 amino acids. Looked up from germline, CDR1 is MGHRA and CDR2 is YSYEKL.

V and J are TRBV2 and TRBJ1-5, with 7 nucleotides matching TRBD1. There are 13 residues in the CDR3. V lost 5 bases, J lost 5 bases, and 3 bases stayed unmatched. Germline CDR1 SNHLY, CDR2 FYNNEI. The CDR3 DNA reads as TGTGCCAGCAGTCCCGGGACAGATCAGCCCCAGCATTTT. It is translated as CASSPGTDQPQHF.

The table lists this clone with a count of one. The rearrangement joins TRBV5-1 to TRBJ1-1; 7 bases map to TRBD1. This CDR3 region has 14 residues. J was trimmed by 1 base and V by 0 bases; bases with no gene match: 0. In germline, CDR1 is SGHRS, CDR2 YFSETQ. Here the CDR3 DNA reads TGCGCCAGCAGCTTGGCAGGGGGGAACACTGAAGCTTTCTTT. Its translation: CASSLAGGNTEAFF.

This rearrangement joins TRBV6-1 to TRBJ2-7, with a possible D match to TRBD1 (7 bases). From germline, CDR1 is MNHNS and CDR2 SASEGT. The germline V and J ends were trimmed by 8 bases and 0 bases, with 17 bases remaining between them. The CDR3 is 15 amino acids. CDR3 sequence: CASGRTGGNSYEQYF. CDR3 nucleotides: TGTGCCAGCGGAAGGACAGGAGGGAACTCCTACGAGCAGTACTTC.

This chain connects TRBV5-6 to TRBJ2-1, with 7 nucleotides matching TRBD2. The CDR3 length is 15 residues. The germline gives CDR1 SGHDT, CDR2 YYEEEE. V shed 6 bases and J 7 bases; nucleotides not matched to a gene: 13. In nucleotides, the CDR3 is TGTGCCAGCACCCCCGGGGCGGGAGAGGCGAATGAGCAGTTCTTC. It translates to CASTPGAGEANEQFF. Drawing the rest from reference TRBV5-6 and TRBJ2-1, the complete variable domain is DAGVTQSPTHLIKTRGQQVTLRCSPKSGHDTVSWYQQALGQGPQFIFQYYEEEERQRGNFPDRFSGHQFPNYSSELNVNALLLGDSALYLCASTPGAGEANEQFFGPGTRLTVL.

The CDR3 loop reads CASSDSGRGYNEQFF. In nucleotides, the CDR3 is TGTGCCAGTAGTGATAGCGGGAGGGGGTACAATGAGCAGTTCTTC. V is TRBV19 and J is TRBJ2-1, with 11 bases that match TRBD2. The trim removed 5 bases at V and 4 bases at J, leaving 4 bases unmatched. The germline V gene has CDR1 LNHDA and CDR2 SQIVND (reference sequence). The CDR3 sequence is 15 residues long.

The CDR3 loop is CASQPLITSGRADTQYF. The CDR3 DNA reads as TGTGCCAGCCAGCCACTAATAACTAGCGGGAGAGCAGATACGCAGTATTTT. The chain is built from TRBV28 and TRBJ2-3; 11 bases align to TRBD2. J gave up 4 bases and V 8 bases, and 14 bases lay outside the gene matches. This CDR3 has 17 residues. Germline CDR1 reads MDHEN; CDR2 reads SYDVKM.

The V and J genes are TRBV27 and TRBJ1-2, with D hard to call. CDR1 and CDR2 (germline): MNHEY, SMNVEV (reference sequence). The CDR3 runs 13 residues. Deletions cut 3 bases from V and 5 bases from J, with 10 bases between. DNA for the CDR3: TGTGCCAGCAGTTTTGGGCCTTCTTATGGCTACACCTTC. As protein: CASSFGPSYGYTF.